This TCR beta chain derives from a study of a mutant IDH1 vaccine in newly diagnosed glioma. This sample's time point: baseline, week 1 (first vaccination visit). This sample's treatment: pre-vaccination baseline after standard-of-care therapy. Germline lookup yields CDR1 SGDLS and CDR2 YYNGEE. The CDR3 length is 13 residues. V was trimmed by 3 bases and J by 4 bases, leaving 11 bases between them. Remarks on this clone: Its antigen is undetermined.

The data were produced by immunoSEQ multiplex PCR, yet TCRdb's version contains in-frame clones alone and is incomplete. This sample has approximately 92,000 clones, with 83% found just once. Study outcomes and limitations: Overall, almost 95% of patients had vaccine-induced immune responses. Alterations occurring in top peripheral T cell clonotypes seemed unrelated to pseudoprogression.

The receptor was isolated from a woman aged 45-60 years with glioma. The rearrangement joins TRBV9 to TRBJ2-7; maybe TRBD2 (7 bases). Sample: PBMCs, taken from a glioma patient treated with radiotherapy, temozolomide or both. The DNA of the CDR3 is TGTGCCAGCAGCGCGGGGGGCGAGTACGAGCAGTACTTC. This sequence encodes CASSAGGEYEQYF.